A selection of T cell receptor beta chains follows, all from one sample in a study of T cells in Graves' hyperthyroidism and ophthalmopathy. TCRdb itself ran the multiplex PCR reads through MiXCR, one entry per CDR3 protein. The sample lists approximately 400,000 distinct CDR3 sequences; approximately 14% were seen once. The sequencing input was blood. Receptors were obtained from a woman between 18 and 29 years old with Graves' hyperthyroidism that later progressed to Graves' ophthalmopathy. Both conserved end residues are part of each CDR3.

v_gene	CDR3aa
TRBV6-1	CASSPGPRGYNEQFF
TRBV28	CASRGPRRQFF
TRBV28	CASSVGQINYGYTF
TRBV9	CASSLGPSGTDTQYF
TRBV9	CASSGIPAWGEQFF
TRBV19	CASSIPDRGPTMNTEAFF
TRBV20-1	CSASTSGKFF
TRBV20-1	CSASGLAGANTGELFF
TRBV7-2	CASSLVAMDIFYTF
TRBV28	CASNLPPGLAGGNPGELFF
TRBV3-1	CASSPVAYGSSGANVLTF
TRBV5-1	CASRVAGEGYEQYF
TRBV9	CASSRRTAAQETQYF
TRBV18	CASSPIVGAGTEAFF
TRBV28	CASKRRAGAYQPQHF
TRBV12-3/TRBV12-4	CASSFRGPTEAFF